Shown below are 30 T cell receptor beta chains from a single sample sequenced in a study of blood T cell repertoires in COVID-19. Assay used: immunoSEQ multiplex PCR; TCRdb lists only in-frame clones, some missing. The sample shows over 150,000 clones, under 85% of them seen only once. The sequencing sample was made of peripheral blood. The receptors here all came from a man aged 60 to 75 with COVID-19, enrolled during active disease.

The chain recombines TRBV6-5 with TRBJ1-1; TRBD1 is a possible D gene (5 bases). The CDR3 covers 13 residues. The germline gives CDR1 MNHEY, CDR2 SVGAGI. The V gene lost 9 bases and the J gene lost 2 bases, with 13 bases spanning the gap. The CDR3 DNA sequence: TGTGCCAGTAAGACAGCTGATAACACTGAAGCTTTCTTT. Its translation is CASKTADNTEAFF.

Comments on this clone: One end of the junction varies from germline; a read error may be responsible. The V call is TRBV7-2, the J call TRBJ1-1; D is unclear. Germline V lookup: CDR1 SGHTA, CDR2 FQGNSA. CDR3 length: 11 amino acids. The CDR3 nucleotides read TGTGCCAGCACCTTATCGGGTGAAGCTTTCTTT. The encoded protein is CASTLSGEAFF.

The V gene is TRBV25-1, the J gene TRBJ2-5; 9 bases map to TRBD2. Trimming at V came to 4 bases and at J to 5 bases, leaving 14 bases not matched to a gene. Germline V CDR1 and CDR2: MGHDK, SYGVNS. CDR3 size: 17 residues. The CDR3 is CASSAGFAGGLRETQYF. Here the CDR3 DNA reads TGTGCCAGCAGTGCTGGGTTTGCGGGGGGGCTCCGGGAGACCCAGTACTTC.

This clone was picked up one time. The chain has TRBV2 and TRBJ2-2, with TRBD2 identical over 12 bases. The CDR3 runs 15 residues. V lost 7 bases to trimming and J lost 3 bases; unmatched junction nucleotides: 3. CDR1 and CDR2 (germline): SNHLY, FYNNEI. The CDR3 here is CASKGTSGHTGELFF. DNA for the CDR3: TGTGCCAGCAAAGGGACTAGCGGGCACACCGGGGAGCTGTTTTTT.

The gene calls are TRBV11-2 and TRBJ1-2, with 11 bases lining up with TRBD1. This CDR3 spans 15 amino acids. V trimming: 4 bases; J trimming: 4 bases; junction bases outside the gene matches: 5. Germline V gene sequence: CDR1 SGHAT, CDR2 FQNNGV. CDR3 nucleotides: TGTGCCAGCAGCTCCTGGACAGGGGGCGTCTATGGCTACACCTTC. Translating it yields CASSSWTGGVYGYTF.

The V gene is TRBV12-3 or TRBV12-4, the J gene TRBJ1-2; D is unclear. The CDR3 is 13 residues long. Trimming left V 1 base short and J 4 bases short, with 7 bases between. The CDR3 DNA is TGTGCCAGCAGTTTAGGGGAGCTCTATGGCTACACCTTC. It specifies CASSLGELYGYTF.

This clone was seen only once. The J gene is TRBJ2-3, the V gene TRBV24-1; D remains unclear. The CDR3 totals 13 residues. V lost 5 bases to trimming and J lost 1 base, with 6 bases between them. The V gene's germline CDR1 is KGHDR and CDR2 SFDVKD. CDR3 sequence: CATSGVGTDTQYF. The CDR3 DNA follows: TGTGCCACCAGTGGCGTGGGCACAGATACGCAGTATTTT.

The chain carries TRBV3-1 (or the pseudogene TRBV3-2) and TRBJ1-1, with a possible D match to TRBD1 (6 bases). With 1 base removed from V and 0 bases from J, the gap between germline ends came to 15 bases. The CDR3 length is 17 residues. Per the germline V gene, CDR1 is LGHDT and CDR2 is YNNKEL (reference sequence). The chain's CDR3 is CASSQVAQGIMNTEAFF. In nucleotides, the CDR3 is TGTGCCAGCAGCCAAGTTGCTCAGGGGATTATGAACACTGAAGCTTTCTTT.

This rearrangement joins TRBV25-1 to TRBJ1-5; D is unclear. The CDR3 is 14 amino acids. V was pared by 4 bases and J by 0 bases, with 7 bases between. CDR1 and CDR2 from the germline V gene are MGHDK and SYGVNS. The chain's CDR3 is CASSVTNSNQPQHF. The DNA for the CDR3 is TGTGCCAGCAGTGTCACTAATAGCAATCAGCCCCAGCATTTT.

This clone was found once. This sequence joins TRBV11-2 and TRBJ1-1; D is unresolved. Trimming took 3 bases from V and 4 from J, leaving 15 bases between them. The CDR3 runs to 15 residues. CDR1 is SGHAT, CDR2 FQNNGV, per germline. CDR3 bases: TGTGCCAGCAGCTTCGAGGGTGGGGTTGCCACTGAAGCTTTCTTT. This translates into CASSFEGGVATEAFF. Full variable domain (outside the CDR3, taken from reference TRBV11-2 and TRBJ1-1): EAGVAQSPRYKIIEKRQSVAFWCNPISGHATLYWYQQILGQGPKLLIQFQNNGVVDDSQLPKDRFSAERLKGVDSTLKIQPAKLEDSAVYLCASSFEGGVATEAFFGQGTRLTVV.

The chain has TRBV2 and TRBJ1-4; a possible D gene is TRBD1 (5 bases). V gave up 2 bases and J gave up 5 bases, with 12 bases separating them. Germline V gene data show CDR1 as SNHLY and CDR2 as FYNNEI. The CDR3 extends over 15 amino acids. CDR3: CASSERRVANEKLFF. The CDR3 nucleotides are TGTGCCAGCAGTGAACGCAGGGTAGCAAATGAAAAACTGTTTTTT.

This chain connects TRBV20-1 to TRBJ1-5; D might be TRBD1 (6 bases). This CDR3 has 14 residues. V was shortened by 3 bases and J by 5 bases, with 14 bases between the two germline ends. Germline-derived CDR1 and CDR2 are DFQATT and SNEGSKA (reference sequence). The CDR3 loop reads CSASQGGRDQPQHF. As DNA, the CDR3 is TGCAGTGCTAGTCAAGGGGGGAGGGATCAGCCCCAGCATTTT.

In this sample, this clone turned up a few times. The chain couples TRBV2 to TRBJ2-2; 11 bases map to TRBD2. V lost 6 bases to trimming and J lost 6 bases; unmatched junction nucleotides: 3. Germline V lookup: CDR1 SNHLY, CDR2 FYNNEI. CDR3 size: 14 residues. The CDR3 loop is CASRLAGVPGELFF. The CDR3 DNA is TGTGCCAGCAGACTAGCGGGAGTGCCCGGGGAGCTGTTTTTT.

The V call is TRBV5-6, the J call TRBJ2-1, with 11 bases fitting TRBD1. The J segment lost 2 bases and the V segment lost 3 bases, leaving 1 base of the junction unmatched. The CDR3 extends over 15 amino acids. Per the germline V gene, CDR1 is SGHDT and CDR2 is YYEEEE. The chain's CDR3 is CASSWGQGAYNEQFF. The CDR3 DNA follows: TGTGCCAGCAGCTGGGGACAGGGGGCCTACAATGAGCAGTTCTTC.

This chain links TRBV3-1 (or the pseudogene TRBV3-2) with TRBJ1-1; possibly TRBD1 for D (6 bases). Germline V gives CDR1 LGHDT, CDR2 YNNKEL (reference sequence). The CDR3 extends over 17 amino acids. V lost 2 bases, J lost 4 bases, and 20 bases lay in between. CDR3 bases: TGTGCCAGCAGCCAAAATCGGGTGCAACAGGGTGGCACTGAAGCTTTCTTT. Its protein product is CASSQNRVQQGGTEAFF.

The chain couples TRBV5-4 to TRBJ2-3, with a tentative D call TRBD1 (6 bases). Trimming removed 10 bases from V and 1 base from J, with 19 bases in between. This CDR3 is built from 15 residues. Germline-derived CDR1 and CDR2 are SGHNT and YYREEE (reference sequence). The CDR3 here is CAGYRDQAGTDTQYF. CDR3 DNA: TGTGCCGGGTACAGGGACCAAGCAGGCACAGATACGCAGTATTTT.

CDR3 in DNA: TGCGCCAGCAGTGAGTCGACACCCCTTCAGGGCTACGAGCAGTACTTC. This codes for CASSESTPLQGYEQYF. The genes are TRBV10-2 and TRBJ2-7, with D possibly matching TRBD1 (5 bases). Deletions cut 0 bases from V and 3 bases from J, with 15 bases between. Germline lookup yields CDR1 WSHSY and CDR2 SAAADI. The CDR3 is made up of 16 amino acids.

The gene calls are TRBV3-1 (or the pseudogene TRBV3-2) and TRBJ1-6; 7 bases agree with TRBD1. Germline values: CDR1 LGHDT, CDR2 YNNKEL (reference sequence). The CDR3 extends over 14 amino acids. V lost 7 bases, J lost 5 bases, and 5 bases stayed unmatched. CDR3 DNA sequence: TGTGCCAGCACCCAGGGACAGCATAATTCACCCCTCCACTTT. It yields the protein CASTQGQHNSPLHF.

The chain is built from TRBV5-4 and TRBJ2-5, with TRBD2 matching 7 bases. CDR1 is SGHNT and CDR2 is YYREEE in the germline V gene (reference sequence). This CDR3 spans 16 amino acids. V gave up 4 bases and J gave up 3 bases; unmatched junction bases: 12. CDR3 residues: CASSMGGPTPKETQYF. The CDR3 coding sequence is TGTGCCAGCAGCATGGGAGGGCCTACCCCAAAAGAGACCCAGTACTTC.

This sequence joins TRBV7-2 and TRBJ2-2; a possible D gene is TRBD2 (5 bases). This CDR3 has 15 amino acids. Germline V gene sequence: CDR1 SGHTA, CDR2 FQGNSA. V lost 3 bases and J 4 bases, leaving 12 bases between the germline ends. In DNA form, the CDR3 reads TGTGCCAGCAGCTTGAGCGGCGGGTTCACCGGGGAGCTGTTTTTT. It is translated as CASSLSGGFTGELFF.

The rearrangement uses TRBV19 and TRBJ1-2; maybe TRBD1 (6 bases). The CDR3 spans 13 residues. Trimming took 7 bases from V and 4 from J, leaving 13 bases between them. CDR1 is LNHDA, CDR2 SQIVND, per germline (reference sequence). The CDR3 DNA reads TGTGCCAGTAACCCCGGGACACTCTATGGCTACACCTTC. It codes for CASNPGTLYGYTF.

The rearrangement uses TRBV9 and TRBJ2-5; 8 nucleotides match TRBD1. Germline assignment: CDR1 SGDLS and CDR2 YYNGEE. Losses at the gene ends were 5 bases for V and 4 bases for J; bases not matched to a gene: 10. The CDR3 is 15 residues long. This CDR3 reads CASSRTGKTIETQYF. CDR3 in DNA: TGTGCCAGCAGTCGGACAGGGAAAACGATAGAGACCCAGTACTTC. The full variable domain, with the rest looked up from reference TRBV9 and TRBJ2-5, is DSGVTQTPKHLITATGQRVTLRCSPRSGDLSVYWYQQSLDQGLQFLIQYYNGEERAKGNILERFSAQQFPDLHSELNLSSLELGDSALYFCASSRTGKTIETQYFGPGTRLLVL.

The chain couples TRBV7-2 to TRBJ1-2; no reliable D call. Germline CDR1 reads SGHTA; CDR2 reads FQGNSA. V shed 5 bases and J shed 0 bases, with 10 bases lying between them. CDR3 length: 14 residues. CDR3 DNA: TGTGCCAGCAGCCCCCGGGATTCTAACTATGGCTACACCTTC. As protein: CASSPRDSNYGYTF. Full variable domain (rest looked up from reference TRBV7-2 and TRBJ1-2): GAGVSQSPSNKVTEKGKDVELRCDPISGHTALYWYRQSLGQGLEFLIYFQGNSAPDKSGLPSDRFSAERTGGSVSTLTIQRTQQEDSAVYLCASSPRDSNYGYTFGSGTRLTVV.

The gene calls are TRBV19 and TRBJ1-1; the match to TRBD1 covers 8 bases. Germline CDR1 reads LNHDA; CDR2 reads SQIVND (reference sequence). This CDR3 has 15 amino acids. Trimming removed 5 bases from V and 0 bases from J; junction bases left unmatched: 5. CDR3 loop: CASSGEQGVNTEAFF. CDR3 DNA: TGTGCCAGTAGTGGTGAACAGGGGGTGAACACTGAAGCTTTCTTT.

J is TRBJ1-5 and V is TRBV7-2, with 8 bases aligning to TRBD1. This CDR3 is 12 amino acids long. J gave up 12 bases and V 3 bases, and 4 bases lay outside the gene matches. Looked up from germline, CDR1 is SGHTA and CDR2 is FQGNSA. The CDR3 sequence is CASSFRQGFQHF. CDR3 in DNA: TGTGCCAGCAGCTTTCGACAGGGGTTCCAGCATTTT.

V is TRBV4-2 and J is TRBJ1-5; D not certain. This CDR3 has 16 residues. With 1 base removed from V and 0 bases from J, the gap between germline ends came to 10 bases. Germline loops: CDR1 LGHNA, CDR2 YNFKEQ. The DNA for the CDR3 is TGTGCCAGCAGCCAAGGTCTGTTTTATAGCAATCAGCCCCAGCATTTT. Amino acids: CASSQGLFYSNQPQHF.

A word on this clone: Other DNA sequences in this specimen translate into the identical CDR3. The CDR3 reads CASSPQGNQPQHF. The CDR3 region has the DNA TGTGCCAGCAGCCCACAGGGCAATCAGCCCCAGCATTTT. This sequence joins TRBV7-2 and TRBJ1-5; D possibly corresponds to TRBD1 (5 bases). CDR3 length: 13 amino acids. Germline-derived CDR1 and CDR2 are SGHTA and FQGNSA. Trimming removed 5 bases from V and 2 bases from J, with 7 bases in between.

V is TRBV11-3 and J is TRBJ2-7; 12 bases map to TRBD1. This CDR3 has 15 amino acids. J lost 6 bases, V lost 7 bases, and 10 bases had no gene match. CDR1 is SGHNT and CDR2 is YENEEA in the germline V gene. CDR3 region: CASTQGGTGGVEQYF. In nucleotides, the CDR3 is TGTGCCAGCACCCAAGGGGGGACAGGGGGCGTCGAGCAGTACTTC. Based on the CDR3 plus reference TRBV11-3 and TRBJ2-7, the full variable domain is EAGVVQSPRYKIIEKKQPVAFWCNPISGHNTLYWYLQNLGQGPELLIRYENEEAVDDSQLPKDRFSAERLKGVDSTLKIQPAELGDSAVYLCASTQGGTGGVEQYFGPGTRLTVT.

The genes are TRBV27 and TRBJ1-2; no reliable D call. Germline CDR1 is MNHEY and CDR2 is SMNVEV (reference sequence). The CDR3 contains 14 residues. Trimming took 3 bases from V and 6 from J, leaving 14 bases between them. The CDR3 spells CASSFSSGFHGYTF. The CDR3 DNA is TGTGCCAGCAGTTTTTCGTCGGGATTTCATGGCTACACCTTC.

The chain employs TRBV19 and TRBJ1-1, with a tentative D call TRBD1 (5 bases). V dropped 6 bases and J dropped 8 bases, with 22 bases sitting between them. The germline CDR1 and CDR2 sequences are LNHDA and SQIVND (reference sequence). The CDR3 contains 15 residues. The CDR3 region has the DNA TGTGCCAGTAGGCCGGGGGGTACGGGGCCTTCAGAAGCTTTCTTT. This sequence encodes CASRPGGTGPSEAFF.